The next 14 T cell receptor beta chains were all read from a single sample in a study of identical twins. One entry per CDR3 protein, called by TCRdb with MiXCR from the 5' RACE reads. Of 250,000 or so distinct CDR3 sequences listed, roughly 8.7% were seen once; the top ten hold roughly 3%. In addition, the sample was reused for a study of yellow fever vaccine responses in identical twins.

The specimen sequenced was CD8+ T cells sorted from blood. The receptors were sampled from a woman aged 18-35 years in good health.

The chain joins TRBV29-1 to TRBJ2-7; the D is unclear. V was cut by 6 bases and J by 2 bases, with 8 bases left in between. Germline-derived CDR1 and CDR2 are SQVTM and ANQGSEA. This CDR3 contains 11 residues. This CDR3 is CSVAQPYEQYF. The CDR3 region has the DNA TGCAGCGTGGCACAGCCCTACGAGCAGTACTTC.

This clonotype was counted ten times or more. The chain links TRBV12-3 or TRBV12-4 to TRBJ1-5; a possible D gene is TRBD1 (6 bases). V was pared by 4 bases and J by 0 bases, with 10 bases between. The CDR3 extends over 15 amino acids. Here the CDR3 reads CASSSPGDSNQPQHF. Here the CDR3 DNA reads TGTGCCAGCAGTTCCCCAGGGGATAGCAATCAGCCCCAGCATTTT.

The J gene is TRBJ1-6, the V gene TRBV12-3 or TRBV12-4, with a tentative D call TRBD1 (5 bases). The CDR3 has 15 amino acids. The germline V and J ends were trimmed by 2 bases and 10 bases, with 15 bases remaining between them. In nucleotides, the CDR3 is TGTGCCAGCAGTTTAAGTCAGGGCCTAAACTCACCCCTCCACTTT. This codes for CASSLSQGLNSPLHF.

In this sample, this clonotype turned up many times. The rearrangement uses TRBV28 and TRBJ2-1; D is ambiguous. The V and J ends lost 1 base and 10 bases respectively, with 8 bases between them. The CDR3 is made up of 12 amino acids. The germline V gene has CDR1 MDHEN and CDR2 SYDVKM. The CDR3 DNA follows: TGTGCCAGCAGTTTATCAGTCATCGAGCAGTTCTTC. It codes for CASSLSVIEQFF.

This clonotype was recorded at least ten times. V gene TRBV29-1 combines with J gene TRBJ2-2, with D possibly TRBD1 on 5 matching bases. CDR1 is SQVTM and CDR2 is ANQGSEA in the germline V gene. The V gene lost 5 bases and the J gene lost 4 bases, with 8 bases spanning the gap. CDR3 length: 12 amino acids. The CDR3 loop reads CSVLGATGELFF. As DNA, the CDR3 is TGCAGCGTTTTAGGGGCCACCGGGGAGCTGTTTTTT.

This clonotype was detected ten times or more. This sequence joins TRBV11-2 and TRBJ2-3; no firm D call. Germline V gene sequence: CDR1 SGHAT, CDR2 FQNNGV. The CDR3 length is 13 residues. Trimming stripped 1 base from V and 4 bases from J, with 6 bases between. CDR3 DNA: TGTGCCAGCAGCTTAGTGGCCGCAGATACGCAGTATTTT. Its protein is CASSLVAADTQYF.

This clonotype occurred many times. The J gene is TRBJ2-3, the V gene TRBV12-3 or TRBV12-4; D may be TRBD1 (5 bases). The V end was cut by 9 bases, the J end by 3 bases, with 16 bases between. There are 14 residues in the CDR3. CDR3 loop: CASKFVSGTDTQYF. Here the CDR3 DNA reads TGTGCCAGTAAATTTGTATCAGGGACAGATACGCAGTATTTT.

This chain uses TRBV27 with TRBJ2-3; TRBD2 is a possible D gene (6 bases). Per germline, CDR1 MNHEY and CDR2 SMNVEV (reference sequence). The V and J ends lost 5 bases and 6 bases respectively, with 33 bases between them. The CDR3 runs 20 residues. CDR3 bases: TGTGCCAGCAGTACCCTAATCGGGGGACTGACGGACGCCGAACCCGATACGCAGTATTTT. Its protein product is CASSTLIGGLTDAEPDTQYF.

This clonotype was recorded a few times. The chain recombines TRBV20-1 with TRBJ2-7, with 12 bases identical to TRBD2. The CDR3 spans 17 residues. The trim removed 5 bases at V and 0 bases at J, leaving 11 bases unmatched. The germline gives CDR1 DFQATT, CDR2 SNEGSKA (reference sequence). The CDR3, as DNA: TGCAGTGCTTATCCGGGACTAGCGGGTCTAGGCTCCTACGAGCAGTACTTC. Protein product: CSAYPGLAGLGSYEQYF.

The chain couples TRBV15 to TRBJ1-2; TRBD1 is a possible D gene (6 bases). Germline values: CDR1 LNHNV, CDR2 YYDKDF (reference sequence). V dropped 1 base and J dropped 4 bases, with 13 bases sitting between them. The CDR3 runs 15 residues. The DNA of the CDR3 is TGTGCCACCAGCAGAGGACAGGCGGTTAGCTATGGCTACACCTTC. This encodes CATSRGQAVSYGYTF. The full variable domain, in which reference TRBV15 and TRBJ1-2 provide the parts outside the CDR3, is DAMVIQNPRYQVTQFGKPVTLSCSQTLNHNVMYWYQQKSSQAPKLLFHYYDKDFNNEADTPDNFQSRRPNTSFCFLDIRSPGLGDTAMYLCATSRGQAVSYGYTFGSGTRLTVV.

This rearrangement joins TRBV5-1 to TRBJ2-7; D perhaps matches TRBD2 (7 bases). V was shortened by 4 bases and J by 0 bases, with 20 bases between the two germline ends. Germline loops: CDR1 SGHRS, CDR2 YFSETQ. The CDR3 runs 17 residues. Written as DNA, the CDR3 is TGCGCCAGCAGCCCCTCAGGGGTGCTAGCGGACTCCTACGAGCAGTACTTC. Protein sequence: CASSPSGVLADSYEQYF.

The chain employs TRBV2 and TRBJ1-1; D remains unclear. V was clipped by 11 bases and J by 0 bases, with 13 bases between them. The CDR3 runs 13 residues. CDR1 and CDR2 (germline): SNHLY, FYNNEI. The CDR3 loop reads CAGQDGLNTEAFF. The CDR3 coding sequence is TGTGCCGGTCAGGACGGGTTGAACACTGAAGCTTTCTTT.

At least ten counts were recorded for this clonotype. The V gene is TRBV7-2, the J gene TRBJ2-5, with 14 bases matching TRBD2. This CDR3 spans 15 amino acids. CDR1 is SGHTA, CDR2 FQGNSA, per germline. With 6 bases clipped from V and 4 bases from J, the junction kept 4 bases outside the gene matches. CDR3: CASRGTSGSLETQYF. CDR3 bases: TGTGCCAGCAGGGGGACTAGCGGGAGCCTAGAGACCCAGTACTTC. Full variable domain (outside the CDR3, taken from reference TRBV7-2 and TRBJ2-5): GAGVSQSPSNKVTEKGKDVELRCDPISGHTALYWYRQSLGQGLEFLIYFQGNSAPDKSGLPSDRFSAERTGGSVSTLTIQRTQQEDSAVYLCASRGTSGSLETQYFGPGTRLLVL.

This clonotype has at least ten counts. This sequence joins TRBV6-1 and TRBJ2-1; TRBD1 matches 7 bases. This CDR3 is built from 15 residues. J lost 2 bases, V lost 2 bases, and 3 bases had no gene match. Germline V lookup: CDR1 MNHNS, CDR2 SASEGT. CDR3: CASSETGQPYNEQFF. The CDR3 DNA follows: TGTGCCAGCAGTGAAACGGGACAGCCCTACAATGAGCAGTTCTTC.